This entry concerns a single T cell receptor beta chain. What it binds is unknown. Indicated time point: newly diagnosed GD, antithyroid drugs for less than 3 months. The TCR library was prepared using RNA isolated from PBMCs. The data derive from a study of regulatory T cells in long-lasting Graves disease. This CDR3 is 13 amino acids long. V lost 8 bases and J lost 3; bases outside the gene matches: 9. Germline lookup yields CDR1 GTSNPN and CDR2 SVGIG (reference sequence). Study-level findings and limits: New patients shared 750 to 1,000 public clonotypes, fewer than the roughly 3,000 shared by persistent patients.

Arm-PCR of CDR3 regions and iRepertoire HTBI primers were the basis on which TCR beta libraries were built. TCRdb analysed the multiplex PCR reads with MiXCR anew, one entry per CDR3 protein. The sample records 420,000 or so distinct CDR3 sequences, less than 20% being singletons. These same records also appear under a second study, on T cells in Graves' hyperthyroidism and ophthalmopathy. In that study: TCR CDR3 underwent first-round RT-PCR with the HTBI primer set.

The source material was peripheral blood mononuclear cells (PBMCs), sampled at new diagnosis, from a patient treated with antithyroid drugs. This clonotype originated in a woman aged 18-35 years with Graves disease. V and J are TRBV30 and TRBJ2-7, with TRBD1 matching 8 bases. The CDR3 spells CASGETGDYEQYF. The DNA of the CDR3 is TGTGCCAGTGGGGAGACAGGGGACTACGAGCAGTACTTC.